The subject of this entry is one TCR beta chain. Its antigen is as yet unknown. With 0 bases removed from V and 7 bases from J, the gap between germline ends came to 8 bases. CDR3 length: 13 amino acids. CDR1 and CDR2 (germline): SGHDT, YYEEEE. Sequencing used immunoSEQ multiplex PCR; TCRdb keeps in-frame clones, though not all of them. Of about 550,000 clones in the sample, around 95% were seen once. The sample comes from a study of shared clonotypes between healthy human individuals. Study observations and caveats: Memory subsets generally showed lower estimated richness than naive subsets. A reduction in generation probabilities was seen for non-shared clonotypes relative to those shared by all four donors. Among several donors, roughly 5% of naive CD4 clonotypes were found in common.

The naive CD8 subset, CD45RO-negative cells positively selected for CCR7, excluded terminally differentiated effector memory CD45RA+ cells. The sequence was collected from a woman under 40 in good health. Sequenced input: naive CD8+ T cells sorted from blood. The V gene is TRBV5-6, the J gene TRBJ2-1; no clear D gene. CDR3 bases: TGTGCCAGCAGCTTGGACTTCGTAAATGAGCAGTTCTTC. This gives the protein CASSLDFVNEQFF.